Below are 12 T cell receptor beta chains sequenced from a single sample in a study of glioma-infiltrating T cells after dendritic cell vaccination. The protocol was immunoSEQ multiplex PCR, while the TCRdb copy is restricted to in-frame clones and leaves out a portion. The table includes roughly 70,000 clones, roughly 80% detected once. Sample: blood, taken before dendritic cell vaccination. Receptor source: a human donor with glioblastoma.

This clone was counted between two and nine times. This chain connects TRBV5-4 to TRBJ1-1; the match to TRBD1 covers 10 bases. From germline, CDR1 is SGHNT and CDR2 YYREEE (reference sequence). The CDR3 sequence is 16 residues long. V shed 1 base, J shed 3 bases, and the junction held 6 bases outside the gene matches. CDR3 in amino acids: CASSLRTGGLDTEAFF. The DNA of the CDR3 is TGTGCCAGCAGCTTGAGGACAGGGGGGTTGGACACTGAAGCTTTCTTT.

This rearrangement joins TRBV7-2 to TRBJ2-7, with D perhaps TRBD1 (6 bases). Germline V CDR1 and CDR2: SGHTA, FQGNSA. Trimming pared 2 bases from V and 5 bases from J, leaving 10 bases between. The CDR3 contains 13 residues. The CDR3 nucleotides are TGTGCCAGCAGCTTACGTCCAGGGGACGAGCAGTACGTC. Amino acids: CASSLRPGDEQYV.

The V call is TRBV7-2, the J call TRBJ1-1, with D possibly being TRBD1 (6 bases). This CDR3 spans 15 amino acids. Trimming shortened V by 3 bases and J by 6 bases, and 17 bases separated the two germline ends. CDR1 SGHTA and CDR2 FQGNSA come from the germline V gene. The CDR3 DNA follows: TGTGCCAGCAGCTTCGAACCAGGGGCTAAGGCTGAAGCTTTCTTT. Amino acids: CASSFEPGAKAEAFF.

This clone was seen a handful of times. The chain has TRBV19 and TRBJ2-2, with 8 nucleotides matching TRBD1. Germline V gives CDR1 LNHDA, CDR2 SQIVND (reference sequence). The CDR3 length is 15 residues. V gave up 5 bases and J gave up 7 bases; unmatched junction bases: 9. This CDR3 is CASSAGQGRSGELFF. The CDR3 DNA is TGTGCCAGTAGTGCTGGACAGGGACGGAGCGGGGAGCTGTTTTTT.

The chain combines TRBV10-2 with TRBJ2-5; 7 bases are a match to TRBD1. Germline values: CDR1 WSHSY, CDR2 SAAADI. The V gene end was trimmed by 4 bases and the J gene end by 5 bases; junction bases not matched to a gene: 4. This CDR3 is 13 amino acids long. CDR3 sequence reads: CASSGQGPETQYF. The CDR3 DNA follows: TGCGCCAGCAGTGGACAGGGCCCCGAGACCCAGTACTTC.

This chain links TRBV6-1 with TRBJ2-7, with 10 bases identical to TRBD1. V was pared by 6 bases and J by 1 base, with 6 bases of the junction left unmatched. Germline CDR1 MNHNS, CDR2 SASEGT. The CDR3 has 15 amino acids. The CDR3 here is CASRTGTGDSYEQYV. Written as DNA, the CDR3 is TGTGCCAGCAGAACCGGGACAGGGGATTCCTACGAGCAGTACGTC.

This chain uses TRBV30 with TRBJ1-2; D not resolved. The V end was cut by 1 base, the J end by 4 bases, with 7 bases between. The CDR3 runs 12 residues. Germline V lookup: CDR1 GTSNPN, CDR2 SVGIG (reference sequence). The CDR3 DNA follows: TGTGCCTGGAGTGACCGGAGCTATGGCTACACCTTC. Translating it yields CAWSDRSYGYTF.

The rearrangement uses TRBV27 and TRBJ1-1, with D hard to call. CDR1 is MNHEY and CDR2 is SMNVEV in the germline V gene (reference sequence). The CDR3 spans 16 residues. The V gene lost 3 bases and the J gene lost 7 bases, with 21 bases spanning the gap. CDR3: CASSLVPDVHQNEAFF. DNA of the CDR3: TGTGCCAGCAGTTTGGTCCCCGATGTACATCAGAATGAAGCTTTCTTT.

V usage is TRBV11-1 and J usage is TRBJ2-2; D not resolved. This CDR3 has 14 residues. Trimming pared 7 bases from V and 3 bases from J, leaving 12 bases between. Looked up from germline, CDR1 is SGHAT and CDR2 is FQDESV (reference sequence). CDR3 protein: CASTPYGYTGELFF. CDR3 nucleotide sequence: TGTGCCAGCACCCCCTATGGTTACACCGGGGAGCTGTTTTTT. The full variable domain, rest sourced from reference TRBV11-1 and TRBJ2-2, is EAEVAQSPRYKITEKSQAVAFWCDPISGHATLYWYRQILGQGPELLVQFQDESVVDDSQLPKDRFSAERLKGVDSTLKIQPAELGDSAMYLCASTPYGYTGELFFGEGSRLTVL.

The chain joins TRBV19 to TRBJ1-1; D gene uncertain. Germline V gives CDR1 LNHDA, CDR2 SQIVND (reference sequence). The CDR3 extends over 15 amino acids. V gave up 0 bases and J gave up 0 bases, with 8 bases separating them. The CDR3 loop is CASSIDLRMNTEAFF. CDR3 sequence (DNA): TGTGCCAGTAGTATAGATCTACGCATGAACACTGAAGCTTTCTTT.

This rearrangement joins TRBV5-1 to TRBJ2-6; 10 bases line up with TRBD1. The junction had 3 bases not matched to a gene; V was cut back by 3 bases and J by 0 bases. Germline-derived CDR1 and CDR2 are SGHRS and YFSETQ. The CDR3 extends over 17 amino acids. This chain's CDR3 is CASSSRTGGSGANVLTF. CDR3 sequence (DNA): TGCGCCAGCAGCTCCCGGACAGGGGGCTCTGGGGCCAACGTCCTGACTTTC.

The V call is TRBV10-3, the J call TRBJ2-2; 8 bases map to TRBD1. The germline CDR1 and CDR2 sequences are ENHRY and SYGVKD. This CDR3 comprises 13 residues. J gave up 4 bases and V 9 bases, and 4 bases lay outside the gene matches. The CDR3 sequence: CAIWTGPTGELFF. CDR3 nucleotides: TGTGCCATTTGGACAGGGCCCACCGGGGAGCTGTTTTTT.